Below are 25 T cell receptor beta chains sequenced from a single sample in a study of blood T cell repertoires in COVID-19. Clones were sequenced by immunoSEQ multiplex PCR, and TCRdb holds only the in-frame ones, with some missing. The table includes approximately 84,000 clones, 80% detected once. The specimen sequenced was peripheral blood. The receptors derive from a human donor in a cohort sampled during active COVID-19.

The chain joins TRBV6-5 to TRBJ1-4, with a weak D call TRBD1 (6 bases). CDR3 size: 13 residues. The V end was cut by 6 bases, the J end by 8 bases, with 13 bases between. The germline gives CDR1 MNHEY, CDR2 SVGAGI. The CDR3 DNA is TGTGCCAGCAGGAAGACAGGATCCGAAAAACTGTTTTTT. This sequence encodes CASRKTGSEKLFF.

V gene TRBV30 combines with J gene TRBJ1-2; D gene ambiguous. The V end was cut by 0 bases, the J end by 2 bases, with 7 bases between. Looked up from germline, CDR1 is GTSNPN and CDR2 is SVGIG (reference sequence). This CDR3 is 13 amino acids long. The CDR3 protein is CAWSVPVNYGYTF. CDR3 bases: TGTGCCTGGAGTGTACCAGTGAACTATGGCTACACCTTC.

This clone was seen once. This rearrangement joins TRBV27 to TRBJ1-2, with D possibly matching TRBD1 (6 bases). Germline V gene sequence: CDR1 MNHEY, CDR2 SMNVEV (reference sequence). V was pared by 6 bases and J by 0 bases, with 11 bases between. The CDR3 runs to 14 residues. CDR3 sequence (DNA): TGTGCCAGCAGGGGGACATCGACTAACTATGGCTACACCTTC. Translated: CASRGTSTNYGYTF.

This clone was counted a few times. The chain uses TRBV27 and TRBJ2-7, with TRBD1 identical over 10 bases. The V gene's germline CDR1 is MNHEY and CDR2 SMNVEV (reference sequence). This CDR3 region has 15 residues. Unmatched junction bases numbered 2, after V lost 2 bases and J lost 1 base. CDR3 DNA: TGTGCCAGCAGTTTAAAGGGACAGGGGTCCTACGAGCAGTACTTC. Protein: CASSLKGQGSYEQYF.

This rearrangement joins TRBV28 to TRBJ2-1; D not certain. With 2 bases removed from V and 10 bases from J, the gap between germline ends came to 9 bases. The CDR3 spans 12 residues. Germline lookup yields CDR1 MDHEN and CDR2 SYDVKM. CDR3 bases: TGTGCCAGCAGTTTACCACTCACGGAGCAGTTCTTC. Its protein is CASSLPLTEQFF. Drawing the rest from reference TRBV28 and TRBJ2-1, the complete variable domain is DVKVTQSSRYLVKRTGEKVFLECVQDMDHENMFWYRQDPGLGLRLIYFSYDVKMKEKGDIPEGYSVSREKKERFSLILESASTNQTSMYLCASSLPLTEQFFGPGTRLTVL.

This clone was counted a few times. V usage is TRBV5-8 and J usage is TRBJ1-5; 11 bases line up with TRBD1. With 2 bases clipped from V and 6 bases from J, the junction kept 1 base outside the gene matches. CDR1 is SGHTS and CDR2 is YDEGEE in the germline V gene. The length of the CDR3 is 14 residues. CDR3 amino acids: CASSLGQGAQPQHF. The CDR3 DNA sequence: TGTGCCAGCAGCTTAGGACAGGGGGCTCAGCCCCAGCATTTT. Based on the CDR3 plus reference TRBV5-8 and TRBJ1-5, the full variable domain is EAGVTQSPTHLIKTRGQQATLRCSPISGHTSVYWYQQALGLGLQFLLWYDEGEERNRGNFPPRFSGRQFPNYSSELNVNALELEDSALYLCASSLGQGAQPQHFGDGTRLSIL.

This sequence joins TRBV7-3 and TRBJ2-7; D perhaps matches TRBD2 (6 bases). The length of the CDR3 is 14 residues. Trimming shortened V by 3 bases and J by 0 bases, and 9 bases separated the two germline ends. Germline V lookup: CDR1 SGHTA, CDR2 FQGTGA. The CDR3 sequence is CASSFDGGSYEQYF. In nucleotides, the CDR3 is TGTGCCAGCAGCTTTGACGGGGGCTCCTACGAGCAGTACTTC. The full variable domain, with the rest looked up from reference TRBV7-3 and TRBJ2-7, is GAGVSQTPSNKVTEKGKYVELRCDPISGHTALYWYRQSLGQGPEFLIYFQGTGAADDSGLPNDRFFAVRPEGSVSTLKIQRTERGDSAVYLCASSFDGGSYEQYFGPGTRLTVT.

The chain recombines TRBV10-1 with TRBJ2-1; a weak D match, TRBD2 (6 bases). V was cut by 3 bases and J by 7 bases, with 13 bases left in between. From germline, CDR1 is WNHNN and CDR2 SYGVQD (reference sequence). This CDR3 region has 14 residues. The CDR3 DNA follows: TGCGCCAGCAGTGAACATAGCGGCCCAAATGAGCAGTTCTTC. It specifies CASSEHSGPNEQFF.

The chain combines TRBV28 with TRBJ1-2; TRBD1 aligns across 8 bases. CDR3 length equals 15 residues. From germline, CDR1 is MDHEN and CDR2 SYDVKM. V shed 7 bases and J 6 bases; nucleotides not matched to a gene: 13. The CDR3 nucleotides are TGTGCCAGCAAATTTTCCGGGACAGGCGGCCATGGCTACACCTTC. Its translation is CASKFSGTGGHGYTF.

This chain links TRBV5-1 with TRBJ2-3; 9 bases agree with TRBD2. Per the germline V gene, CDR1 is SGHRS and CDR2 is YFSETQ. The CDR3 is 15 residues long. Losses at the gene ends were 4 bases for V and 1 base for J; bases not matched to a gene: 4. CDR3 protein: CASSLRLAGTDTQYF. In DNA, the CDR3 is TGCGCCAGCAGCCTCAGACTAGCGGGCACAGATACGCAGTATTTT.

This CDR3 is CASSTTGIPYEQYF. CDR3 nucleotide sequence: TGTGCCAGTAGTACGACAGGCATTCCCTACGAGCAGTACTTC. V gene TRBV19 combines with J gene TRBJ2-7; D may be TRBD1 (6 bases). The CDR3 totals 14 residues. Per germline, CDR1 LNHDA and CDR2 SQIVND (reference sequence). V lost 4 bases and J 2 bases, leaving 12 bases between the germline ends.

The chain is built from TRBV7-3 and TRBJ2-1; a weak D match, TRBD1 (5 bases). V shed 3 bases and J shed 5 bases, with 11 bases lying between them. Germline CDR1 is SGHTA and CDR2 is FQGTGA. The CDR3 is made up of 14 amino acids. The CDR3 spells CASSFADTNNEQFF. The CDR3 DNA reads as TGTGCCAGCAGCTTCGCGGACACAAACAATGAGCAGTTCTTC.

A few counts support this clone. The chain combines TRBV5-1 with TRBJ2-1; TRBD2 matches at 11 bases. The CDR3 is made up of 15 amino acids. With 2 bases clipped from V and 5 bases from J, the junction kept 3 bases outside the gene matches. The germline CDR1 and CDR2 sequences are SGHRS and YFSETQ. As DNA, the CDR3 is TGCGCCAGCAGCTTCGGACTAGCGGGCGACAATGAGCAGTTCTTC. It specifies CASSFGLAGDNEQFF.

CDR3 sequence: CAWSPGEMYGYTF. The CDR3 bases are TGTGCCTGGAGTCCGGGGGAAATGTATGGCTACACCTTC. The chain employs TRBV30 and TRBJ1-2, with D maybe TRBD1 (5 bases). V lost 2 bases, J lost 5 bases, and 12 bases lay in between. Per the germline V gene, CDR1 is GTSNPN and CDR2 is SVGIG (reference sequence). The CDR3 has 13 residues.

V usage is TRBV20-1 and J usage is TRBJ2-3; 8 positions agree with TRBD2. This CDR3 contains 15 residues. Germline V gene data show CDR1 as DFQATT and CDR2 as SNEGSKA (reference sequence). The V segment lost 3 bases and the J segment 2 bases; nucleotides outside the gene matches: 7. CDR3 sequence reads: CSASNPGGTTDTQYF. The CDR3 DNA follows: TGCAGTGCTAGTAATCCGGGAGGGACCACAGATACGCAGTATTTT.

This chain connects TRBV27 to TRBJ2-2; TRBD1 matches at 7 bases. The CDR3 has 15 residues. Trimming at V came to 8 bases and at J to 4 bases, leaving 10 bases not matched to a gene. CDR1 MNHEY and CDR2 SMNVEV come from the germline V gene (reference sequence). DNA of the CDR3: TGTGCCAGCGCATATCAGACAGGGTCCACCGGGGAGCTGTTTTTT. This gives the protein CASAYQTGSTGELFF.

This clone was seen many times. Its ends do not fully match the called genes, so a read error is possible. The chain has TRBV6-1 and TRBJ2-3, with D possibly TRBD1 on 6 matching bases. The germline V gene encodes CDR1 MNHNS and CDR2 SASEGT. The CDR3 length is 14 residues. CDR3 bases: TGTGCCAGCAATGAACAGGGTCGCACAGATACGCAGTATTTT. Translating it yields CASNEQGRTDTQYF.

CDR3 sequence reads: CATSPGQVNQPQHF. The CDR3 nucleotides are TGTGCCACCAGTCCGGGACAGGTCAATCAGCCCCAGCATTTT. The chain couples TRBV24-1 to TRBJ1-5, with 8 bases that match TRBD1. Germline V CDR1 and CDR2: KGHDR, SFDVKD. CDR3 length: 14 residues. J was trimmed by 3 bases and V by 6 bases; bases with no gene match: 3.

V usage is TRBV5-1 and J usage is TRBJ2-7, with TRBD2 matching 9 bases. CDR3 length: 15 amino acids. CDR1 is SGHRS, CDR2 YFSETQ, per germline. Germline trimming cut 3 bases from V and 2 bases from J; bases unmatched to any gene: 6. The CDR3 reads CASSWVAGDTYEQYF. In DNA form, the CDR3 reads TGCGCCAGCAGCTGGGTAGCGGGAGACACCTACGAGCAGTACTTC.

V usage is TRBV5-4 and J usage is TRBJ1-2; 8 bases are shared with TRBD1. Germline trimming cut 4 bases from V and 5 bases from J; bases unmatched to any gene: 4. The CDR3 covers 13 residues. Germline V lookup: CDR1 SGHNT, CDR2 YYREEE (reference sequence). CDR3 residues: CASSLDRDYGYTF. DNA for the CDR3: TGTGCCAGCAGCCTGGACAGGGATTATGGCTACACCTTC.

This chain's CDR3 is CASSHVAGSGANVLTF. Here the CDR3 DNA reads TGTGCCAGCAGCCACGTAGCGGGGTCTGGGGCCAACGTCCTGACTTTC. The V and J genes are TRBV4-2 and TRBJ2-6; the match to TRBD2 covers 8 bases. The germline gives CDR1 LGHNA, CDR2 YNFKEQ. The CDR3 spans 16 residues. J was trimmed by 1 base and V by 3 bases; bases with no gene match: 2.

This sequence joins TRBV28 and TRBJ2-5; 11 bases agree with TRBD2. The V gene end was trimmed by 7 bases and the J gene end by 5 bases; junction bases not matched to a gene: 18. This CDR3 contains 18 residues. Germline CDR1 is MDHEN and CDR2 is SYDVKM. This chain's CDR3 is CASNSPQRASGRSETQYF. In DNA, the CDR3 is TGTGCCAGCAACTCGCCTCAGAGGGCTAGCGGGAGGTCCGAGACCCAGTACTTC.

The rearrangement links TRBV3-1 (or the pseudogene TRBV3-2) to TRBJ1-1; no clear D. CDR3 length equals 13 residues. Germline V gene sequence: CDR1 LGHDT, CDR2 YNNKEL (reference sequence). Trimming took off 3 bases at V and 4 bases at J, with 9 bases between the two ends. CDR3 DNA: TGTGCCAGCAGCCACGGTGGAGGCACTGAAGCTTTCTTT. Amino acid sequence: CASSHGGGTEAFF.

This sequence joins TRBV2 and TRBJ2-3; 7 bases are a match to TRBD2. V lost 5 bases, J lost 10 bases, and 6 bases stayed unmatched. The CDR3 has 12 amino acids. Germline assignment: CDR1 SNHLY and CDR2 FYNNEI. The CDR3 is CASSSGGPSQYF. The DNA of the CDR3 is TGTGCCAGCAGTTCGGGAGGCCCATCGCAGTATTTT.

This clone was seen just once. This chain connects TRBV27 to TRBJ2-5; TRBD2 agrees at 15 bases. The V gene end was trimmed by 3 bases and the J gene end by 7 bases; junction bases not matched to a gene: 3. From germline, CDR1 is MNHEY and CDR2 SMNVEV (reference sequence). The CDR3 has 15 residues. The CDR3 nucleotides are TGTGCCAGCAGTTTCTGGACTAGCGGGAGGGTGACCCAGTACTTC. Translation: CASSFWTSGRVTQYF.